This TCR beta chain was sequenced in a study of early T cells in non-severe SARS-CoV-2 infection. Overall study: From unsorted whole blood, bulk RNA was sequenced, and the chains remained unpaired.

The CDR3 is made up of 17 amino acids. Deletions cut 1 base from V and 0 bases from J, with 13 bases between. Germline CDR1 and CDR2: SEHNR and FQNEAQ (reference sequence). TCRdb recomputed calls from the 5' RACE reads with MiXCR, one row per CDR3 protein. Here the sample spans approximately 90,000 distinct CDR3 sequences, about 11% being singletons. This clonotype has just a few counts. This receptor was identified in an adult who was a healthcare worker with PCR-confirmed SARS-CoV-2 infection or an uninfected control (not recorded which). This sample comprised whole blood, obtained at baseline. The chain has TRBV7-9 and TRBJ2-1; D unclear. CDR3 nucleotides: TGTGCCAGCAGCTTAGATAGTCGGATCTCCTCCTACAATGAGCAGTTCTTC. Protein: CASSLDSRISSYNEQFF. The whole variable domain, filled in from reference TRBV7-9 and TRBJ2-1, reads DTGVSQNPRHKITKRGQNVTFRCDPISEHNRLYWYRQTLGQGPEFLTYFQNEAQLEKSRLLSDRFSAERPKGSFSTLEIQRTEQGDSAMYLCASSLDSRISSYNEQFFGPGTRLTVL.